The entry below describes one T cell receptor (beta chain). The data originate from a study of control samples from healthy donors and cancer patients. TCRdb's table, derived via immunoSEQ multiplex PCR, lists solely in-frame clones and lacks some. The sample holds some 180,000 clones. CDR3 size: 13 residues. Trimming removed 4 bases from V and 10 bases from J, with 13 bases in between. Germline CDR1 reads SEHNR; CDR2 reads FQNEAQ (reference sequence). Specimen: blood. This receptor was obtained from a woman between 25 and 40 years old in good health. The J gene is TRBJ1-4, the V gene TRBV7-9; a weak D match, TRBD1 (5 bases). CDR3 in amino acids: CASSSGYLVKLFF. In DNA, the CDR3 is TGTGCCAGCAGCTCAGGGTACTTGGTAAAACTGTTTTTT.